This T cell receptor beta chain was captured in a study of radiation and T cells in renal cell carcinoma. Notes on the study in general: Without pretreatment biopsies, baseline tumor clonotype presence was undetermined. From baseline, blood top tumor clonotypes peaked at 2 weeks post-radiation.

TCRdb's table, derived via immunoSEQ multiplex PCR, lists solely in-frame clones and lacks some. The sample holds tens of thousands of clones, just over 75% seen once. Germline-derived CDR1 and CDR2 are SGDLS and YYNGEE. The CDR3 has 15 amino acids. V was pared by 0 bases and J by 5 bases, with 14 bases between. This sample's time point: blood 2 weeks post-SBRT. The treatment is: 15 Gy SBRT to primary tumor, nephrectomy 4 weeks later. Serial blood draws occurred at baseline and 2 and 4 weeks post-SBRT. Clear cell pathology was present in this patient's renal cell carcinoma. A word on this clone: Antigen unknown.

Sequencing was performed on blood, taken from a patient whose treatment included radiotherapy and nephrectomy. This receptor was obtained from a man between 60 and 75 years old with renal cell carcinoma. The chain couples TRBV9 to TRBJ1-2, with D maybe TRBD1 (6 bases). The CDR3 sequence: CASSVGNRAVYGYTF. CDR3 bases: TGTGCCAGCAGCGTAGGGAACAGGGCGGTTTATGGCTACACCTTC. The whole variable domain, remainder taken from reference TRBV9 and TRBJ1-2, is DSGVTQTPKHLITATGQRVTLRCSPRSGDLSVYWYQQSLDQGLQFLIQYYNGEERAKGNILERFSAQQFPDLHSELNLSSLELGDSALYFCASSVGNRAVYGYTFGSGTRLTVV.